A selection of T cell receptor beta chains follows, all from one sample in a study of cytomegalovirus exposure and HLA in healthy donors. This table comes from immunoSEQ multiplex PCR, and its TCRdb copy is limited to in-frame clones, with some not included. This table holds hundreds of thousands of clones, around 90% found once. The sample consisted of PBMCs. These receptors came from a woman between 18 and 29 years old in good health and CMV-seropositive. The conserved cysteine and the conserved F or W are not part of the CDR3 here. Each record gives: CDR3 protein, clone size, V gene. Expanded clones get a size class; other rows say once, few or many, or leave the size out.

CDR3 protein: SVDEGAKTNYGYT
clone size: once
V gene: TRBV29-1

CDR3 protein: ASSQDRGGRGGYT
clone size: NA
V gene: TRBV4-1

CDR3 protein: ASSVSGVEAF
clone size: NA
V gene: TRBV2

CDR3 protein: AWVRQQNTEAF
clone size: NA
V gene: TRBV30

CDR3 protein: SRGGSTGELF
clone size: few
V gene: TRBV4-1

CDR3 protein: ASSLSAGGQNEQY
clone size: NA
V gene: TRBV7-9

CDR3 protein: ASSPGPDRITGELF
clone size: NA
V gene: TRBV11-3

CDR3 protein: ASSFRKRGNEQF
clone size: NA
V gene: TRBV7-9

CDR3 protein: ASSGNTDTGELF
clone size: NA
V gene: TRBV2

CDR3 protein: ASSYTGGNTEAF
clone size: NA
V gene: TRBV7-8

CDR3 protein: ASSLTSGRGEQY
clone size: NA
V gene: TRBV11-2

CDR3 protein: ASSLTGGMTEAF
clone size: NA
V gene: TRBV9

CDR3 protein: ASSLTGQLNQPQH
clone size: NA
V gene: TRBV5-6

CDR3 protein: ASSTQQGAASYNEQF
clone size: few
V gene: TRBV25-1

CDR3 protein: ASSGREGQDTQY
clone size: NA
V gene: TRBV6-1

CDR3 protein: ASSLTGGTNTEAF
clone size: NA
V gene: TRBV5-1

CDR3 protein: ASSWTSGYTDTQY
clone size: NA
V gene: TRBV28

CDR3 protein: AISGQGETQY
clone size: NA
V gene: TRBV10-3

CDR3 protein: ASSYGQGGNTIY
clone size: few
V gene: TRBV6-6

CDR3 protein: AISETSGSWEQF
clone size: NA
V gene: TRBV10-3

CDR3 protein: ASRLAGVSETQY
clone size: NA
V gene: TRBV28

CDR3 protein: ASSLFGQGDEKLF
clone size: NA
V gene: TRBV28

CDR3 protein: ASSLRDFAGYGYT
clone size: NA
V gene: TRBV7-9

CDR3 protein: ASSDVVLYSNQPQH
clone size: NA
V gene: TRBV2

CDR3 protein: SAITYNEQF
clone size: NA
V gene: TRBV20-1

CDR3 protein: ASSLEGAVNQPQH
clone size: NA
V gene: TRBV7-9

CDR3 protein: AWSVAGGGYT
clone size: NA
V gene: TRBV30

CDR3 protein: ASSLPTEENEKLF
clone size: NA
V gene: TRBV7-9

CDR3 protein: ASGTGRRLEAF
clone size: NA
V gene: TRBV28

CDR3 protein: ASTSSRLSEAF
clone size: NA
V gene: TRBV5-4

CDR3 protein: ASSYGTRWNEQF
clone size: NA
V gene: TRBV6-5

CDR3 protein: ASTREAHTDTQY
clone size: NA
V gene: TRBV2

CDR3 protein: SVEVGLAETVDEQF
clone size: NA
V gene: TRBV29-1

CDR3 protein: ASSLVGTGAYGYT
clone size: NA
V gene: TRBV28

CDR3 protein: ASSLAGNRVSGYT
clone size: NA
V gene: TRBV5-1

CDR3 protein: AISETGGYNEQF
clone size: NA
V gene: TRBV10-3

CDR3 protein: ASSLGLQNEQF
clone size: NA
V gene: TRBV5-1

CDR3 protein: ASSLDSDQPQH
clone size: NA
V gene: TRBV5-1

CDR3 protein: AWTSGQVTNEQF
clone size: NA
V gene: TRBV30

CDR3 protein: ASSLPGLPGGYT
clone size: NA
V gene: TRBV28

CDR3 protein: ASSLQGAHEQY
clone size: NA
V gene: TRBV7-8

CDR3 protein: ASCISGANVLT
clone size: NA
V gene: TRBV6-1

CDR3 protein: ASSQVGGGGSYEQY
clone size: NA
V gene: TRBV4-1

CDR3 protein: ACPEVGAFGYT
clone size: once
V gene: TRBV30

CDR3 protein: ASSRDSRRDTQY
clone size: NA
V gene: TRBV5-5

CDR3 protein: ASRYISGMNTEAF
clone size: NA
V gene: TRBV4-2

CDR3 protein: ASSPRHPGTDYEQY
clone size: few
V gene: TRBV9